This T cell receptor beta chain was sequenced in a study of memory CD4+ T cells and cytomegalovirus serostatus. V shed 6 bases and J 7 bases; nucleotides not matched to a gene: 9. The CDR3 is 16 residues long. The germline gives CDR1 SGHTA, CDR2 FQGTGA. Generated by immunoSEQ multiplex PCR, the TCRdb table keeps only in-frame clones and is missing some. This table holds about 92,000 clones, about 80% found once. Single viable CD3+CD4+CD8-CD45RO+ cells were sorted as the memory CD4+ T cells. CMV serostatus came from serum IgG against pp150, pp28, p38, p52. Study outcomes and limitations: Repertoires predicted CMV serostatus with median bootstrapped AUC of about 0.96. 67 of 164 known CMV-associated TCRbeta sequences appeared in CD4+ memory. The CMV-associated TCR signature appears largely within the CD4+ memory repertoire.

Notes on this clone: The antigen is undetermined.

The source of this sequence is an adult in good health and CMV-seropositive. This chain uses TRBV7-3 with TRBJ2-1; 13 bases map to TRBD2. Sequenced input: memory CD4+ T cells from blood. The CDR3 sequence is CASSLTGTSGINEQFF. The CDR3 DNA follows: TGTGCCAGCAGTCTAACGGGGACTAGCGGGATAAATGAGCAGTTCTTC.